Following are 16 T cell receptor beta chains from one sample sequenced in a study of blood T cell repertoires in COVID-19. Using immunoSEQ multiplex PCR, the repertoire was profiled, and TCRdb retains in-frame clones only, with some absent. The sample has about 330,000 clones; approximately 87% are singletons. Sequencing was performed on PBMCs or T cells enriched from blood (not recorded which). The receptors stem from a woman aged 25 to 45 who had recovered from COVID-19.

V and J are TRBV3-1 (or the pseudogene TRBV3-2) and TRBJ2-2; D is unclear. Trimming left V 1 base short and J 5 bases short, with 8 bases between. This CDR3 region has 14 residues. Germline-derived CDR1 and CDR2 are LGHDT and YNNKEL (reference sequence). CDR3 bases: TGTGCCAGCAGCCAAGTTGGTAGAACCGGGGAGCTGTTTTTT. Protein: CASSQVGRTGELFF.

The chain joins TRBV18 to TRBJ1-3; 9 nucleotides agree with TRBD1. J gave up 0 bases and V 6 bases, and 12 bases lay outside the gene matches. Germline CDR1 KGHSH, CDR2 LQKENI. This CDR3 is 18 amino acids long. The CDR3 spells CASSSRRGQGSSGNTIYF. Written as DNA, the CDR3 is TGTGCCAGCTCGTCCCGACGAGGACAGGGGAGCTCTGGAAACACCATATATTTT.

The chain links TRBV11-1 to TRBJ1-3; D is uncertain. The germline V gene encodes CDR1 SGHAT and CDR2 FQDESV (reference sequence). Trimming removed 2 bases at V and 3 bases at J, with 8 bases between. CDR3 size: 14 residues. This chain's CDR3 is CASSLRQHGNTIYF. As DNA, the CDR3 is TGTGCCAGCAGCTTACGACAACATGGAAACACCATATATTTT.

This clone was seen more than once but under ten times. The chain recombines TRBV29-1 with TRBJ2-1; D ambiguous. This CDR3 is 12 amino acids long. The V and J ends lost 6 bases and 0 bases respectively, with 6 bases between them. CDR1 is SQVTM and CDR2 is ANQGSEA in the germline V gene. In DNA, the CDR3 is TGCAGCGTACAGAGCTCCTACAATGAGCAGTTCTTC. The encoded protein is CSVQSSYNEQFF.

V usage is TRBV7-9 and J usage is TRBJ1-4; D gene ambiguous. Germline V gene lookup returns CDR1 SEHNR and CDR2 FQNEAQ (reference sequence). V was pared by 2 bases and J by 7 bases, with 11 bases between. The CDR3 consists of 14 residues. CDR3 sequence reads: CASSLFPPGEKLFF. Here the CDR3 DNA reads TGTGCCAGCAGCTTATTCCCCCCGGGTGAAAAACTGTTTTTT.

The V call is TRBV5-5, the J call TRBJ2-1; a possible D gene is TRBD2 (6 bases). V was cut by 3 bases and J by 2 bases, with 15 bases left in between. The CDR3 runs 16 residues. The germline CDR1 and CDR2 sequences are SGHKS and YYEKEE (reference sequence). Written as DNA, the CDR3 is TGTGCCAGCAGCTCCAGGGTAGCGGTACCCTACAATGAGCAGTTCTTC. Protein product: CASSSRVAVPYNEQFF. Full variable domain (rest looked up from reference TRBV5-5 and TRBJ2-1): DAGVTQSPTHLIKTRGQQVTLRCSPISGHKSVSWYQQVLGQGPQFIFQYYEKEERGRGNFPDRFSARQFPNYSSELNVNALLLGDSALYLCASSSRVAVPYNEQFFGPGTRLTVL.

The V and J genes are TRBV5-1 and TRBJ1-1, with TRBD1 as a possible D gene (5 bases). This CDR3 region has 14 residues. CDR1 and CDR2 from the germline V gene are SGHRS and YFSETQ. The V gene lost 2 bases and the J gene lost 4 bases, with 12 bases spanning the gap. The CDR3 bases are TGCGCCAGCAGCTTACAGGTGGCAGGCACTGAAGCTTTCTTT. Translated: CASSLQVAGTEAFF.

This clone came up a few times. The chain has TRBV6-5 and TRBJ1-2, with D perhaps matching TRBD1 (5 bases). With 6 bases removed from V and 8 bases from J, the gap between germline ends came to 16 bases. The CDR3 covers 13 residues. In germline, CDR1 is MNHEY, CDR2 SVGAGI. The DNA of the CDR3 is TGTGCCAGCAGCCGAGGCAGGGAAGGGGGCTACACCTTC. This codes for CASSRGREGGYTF.

The chain employs TRBV6-5 and TRBJ1-1; 8 bases map to TRBD1. Trimming cost V 8 bases and J 0 bases; bases outside gene matches: 5. CDR1 and CDR2 from the germline V gene are MNHEY and SVGAGI. This CDR3 contains 14 residues. The CDR3 protein is CASLRGRMNTEAFF. The CDR3 nucleotides read TGTGCCAGCCTCAGGGGGCGGATGAACACTGAAGCTTTCTTT.

This rearrangement joins TRBV27 to TRBJ2-7; D is possibly TRBD1 (5 bases). The CDR3 sequence is 14 residues long. Trimming removed 4 bases from V and 4 bases from J, with 14 bases in between. Per the germline V gene, CDR1 is MNHEY and CDR2 is SMNVEV (reference sequence). CDR3 nucleotides: TGTGCCAGCAGTTCGTTAGGGGCGGATTACGAGCAGTACTTC. Translated, it gives CASSSLGADYEQYF.

The chain combines TRBV12-5 with TRBJ1-1; 9 bases are shared with TRBD1. Losses at the gene ends were 0 bases for V and 6 bases for J; bases not matched to a gene: 8. The CDR3 contains 16 residues. Per the germline V gene, CDR1 is LGHNT and CDR2 is FRNRAP. The CDR3 is CASGLVLDRGGAEAFF. The CDR3 nucleotides read TGTGCTAGTGGTTTGGTACTAGACAGGGGGGGAGCTGAAGCTTTCTTT.

The genes are TRBV5-1 and TRBJ2-1, with D perhaps TRBD2 (5 bases). Germline values: CDR1 SGHRS, CDR2 YFSETQ. The length of the CDR3 is 14 residues. V gave up 2 bases and J gave up 6 bases, with 12 bases separating them. The CDR3 DNA follows: TGCGCCAGCAGCTTATTAGGGAGTGTCAATGAGCAGTTCTTC. This gives the protein CASSLLGSVNEQFF.

V usage is TRBV6-4 and J usage is TRBJ1-5; D possibly corresponds to TRBD1 (5 bases). CDR3 size: 13 residues. Germline lookup yields CDR1 MRHNA and CDR2 SNTAGT. V was trimmed by 6 bases and J by 6 bases, leaving 12 bases between them. The CDR3, as DNA: TGTGCCAGCAGCAGGGAAACGAGTCAGCCCCAGCATTTT. This codes for CASSRETSQPQHF.

V usage is TRBV6-1 and J usage is TRBJ1-1; D not certain. The germline V gene has CDR1 MNHNS and CDR2 SASEGT. Between the trimmed V and J ends, which lost 3 bases and 3 bases, there was a span of 5 bases. The CDR3 contains 12 residues. CDR3 bases: TGTGCCAGCAGTGAGAGTTACACTGAAGCTTTCTTT. Translating it yields CASSESYTEAFF.

The chain recombines TRBV13 with TRBJ1-6; 7 positions match TRBD1. Trimming took 5 bases from V and 7 from J; bases not matched to a gene: 8. Germline CDR1 PRHDT, CDR2 FYEKMQ (reference sequence). The CDR3 consists of 15 residues. The DNA of the CDR3 is TGTGCCAGCAGCCCCCACCGACAGGGAAATTCACCCCTCCACTTT. It specifies CASSPHRQGNSPLHF.

The chain has TRBV5-1 and TRBJ1-1; TRBD1 matches at 7 bases. CDR3 length: 15 residues. Germline trimming cut 4 bases from V and 1 base from J; bases unmatched to any gene: 7. Germline assignment: CDR1 SGHRS and CDR2 YFSETQ. This CDR3 reads CASSRRTGPNTEAFF. In nucleotides, the CDR3 is TGCGCCAGCAGCCGACGGACAGGACCGAACACTGAAGCTTTCTTT.